This TCR beta chain derives from a study of OX40 agonist ivuxolimab in advanced cancers. Background on the study: Partial responses were achieved by three patients, of whom one had hepatocellular carcinoma and two had cutaneous melanoma.

From germline, CDR1 is PRHDT and CDR2 FYEKMQ (reference sequence). CDR3 length equals 13 residues. With 1 base removed from V and 2 bases from J, the gap between germline ends came to 5 bases. Only in-frame clones appear in the TCRdb table, and some are missing; sequencing was by immunoSEQ multiplex PCR. The data contain around 44,000 clones, 87% of them singletons. The clonotype comes from an adult with an advanced solid tumor such as melanoma, head and neck, liver or kidney cancer. The source material was CD4+ or CD8+ T cells sorted from blood, sampled in a trial of the OX40 agonist ivuxolimab. The rearrangement links TRBV13 to TRBJ1-2, with D hard to call. CDR3 sequence reads: CASSLAGNYGYTF. The CDR3 nucleotides read TGTGCCAGCAGCTTAGCAGGCAACTATGGCTACACCTTC.